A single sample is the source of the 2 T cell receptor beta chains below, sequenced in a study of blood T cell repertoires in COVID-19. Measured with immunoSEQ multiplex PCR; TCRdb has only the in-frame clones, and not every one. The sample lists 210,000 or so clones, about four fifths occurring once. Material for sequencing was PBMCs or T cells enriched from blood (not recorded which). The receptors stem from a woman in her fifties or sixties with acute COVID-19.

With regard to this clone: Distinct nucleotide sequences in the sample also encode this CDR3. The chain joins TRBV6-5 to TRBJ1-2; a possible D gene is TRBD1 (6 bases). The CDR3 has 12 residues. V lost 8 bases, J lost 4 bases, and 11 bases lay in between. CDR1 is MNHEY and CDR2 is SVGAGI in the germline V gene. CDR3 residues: CASRQGSYGYTF. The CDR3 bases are TGTGCCAGCCGGCAGGGGTCCTATGGCTACACCTTC.

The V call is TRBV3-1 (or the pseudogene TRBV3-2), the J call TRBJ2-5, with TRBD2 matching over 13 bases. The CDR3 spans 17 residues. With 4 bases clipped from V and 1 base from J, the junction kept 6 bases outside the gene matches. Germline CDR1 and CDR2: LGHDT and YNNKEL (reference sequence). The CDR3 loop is CASSPGTSGVLQETQYF. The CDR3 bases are TGTGCCAGCAGCCCCGGGACTAGCGGGGTTCTCCAAGAGACCCAGTACTTC.